The clone carrying this T cell receptor beta chain was seen a handful of times. Its antigen is unknown. This record comes from a study of post-analysis software for immune sequencing data. Whole-study results and caveats: TRBV5-6, TRBV5-1 and TRBV20-1 were among roughly five TRBV segments more frequent in patients than controls.

V lost 5 bases and J 1 base, leaving 20 bases between the germline ends. This CDR3 is 17 amino acids long. Each TCR beta cDNA library carried unique molecular identifiers. One entry per CDR3 protein, called by TCRdb with MiXCR from the PCR reads. The sample includes some 890,000 distinct CDR3 sequences, about 50% of them seen just once. Sample: blood. The sequence came from a girl under 18 with multiple sclerosis. This chain connects TRBV12-3 or TRBV12-4 to TRBJ1-1; D not certain. CDR3 coding DNA: TGTGCCAGCAGTCCCCCCAGAAGCGGTAGACCGAACACTGAAGCTTTCTTT. The encoded protein is CASSPPRSGRPNTEAFF.